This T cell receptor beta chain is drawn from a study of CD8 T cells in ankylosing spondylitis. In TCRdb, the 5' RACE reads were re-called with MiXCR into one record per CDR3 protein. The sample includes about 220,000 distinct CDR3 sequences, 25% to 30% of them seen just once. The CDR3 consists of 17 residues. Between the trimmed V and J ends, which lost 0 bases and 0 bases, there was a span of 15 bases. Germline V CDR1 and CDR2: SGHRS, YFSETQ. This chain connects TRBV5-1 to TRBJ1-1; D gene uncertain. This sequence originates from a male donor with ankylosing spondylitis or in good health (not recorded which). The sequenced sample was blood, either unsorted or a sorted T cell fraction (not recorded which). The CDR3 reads CASSLVNAPVMNTEAFF. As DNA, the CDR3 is TGCGCCAGCAGCTTGGTTAATGCCCCTGTTATGAACACTGAAGCTTTCTTT.